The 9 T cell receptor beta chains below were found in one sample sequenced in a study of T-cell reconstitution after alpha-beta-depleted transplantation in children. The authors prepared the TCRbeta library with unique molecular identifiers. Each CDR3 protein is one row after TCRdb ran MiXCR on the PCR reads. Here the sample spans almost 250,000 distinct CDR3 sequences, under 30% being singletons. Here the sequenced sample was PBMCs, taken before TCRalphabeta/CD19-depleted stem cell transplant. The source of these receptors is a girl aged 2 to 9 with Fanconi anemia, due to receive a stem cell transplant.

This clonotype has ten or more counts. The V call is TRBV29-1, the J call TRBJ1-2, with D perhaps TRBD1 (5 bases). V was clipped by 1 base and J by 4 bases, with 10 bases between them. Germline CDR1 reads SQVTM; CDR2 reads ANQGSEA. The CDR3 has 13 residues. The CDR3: CSVEGGRVYGYTF. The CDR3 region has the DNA TGCAGCGTTGAAGGCGGCAGGGTCTATGGCTACACCTTC.

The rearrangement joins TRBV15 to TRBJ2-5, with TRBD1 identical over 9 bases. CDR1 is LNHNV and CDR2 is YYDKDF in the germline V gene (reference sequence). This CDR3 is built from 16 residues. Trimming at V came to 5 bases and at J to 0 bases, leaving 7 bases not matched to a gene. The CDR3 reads CATSRPGTGYQETQYF. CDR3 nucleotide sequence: TGTGCCACCAGCCGACCCGGGACAGGGTACCAAGAGACCCAGTACTTC.

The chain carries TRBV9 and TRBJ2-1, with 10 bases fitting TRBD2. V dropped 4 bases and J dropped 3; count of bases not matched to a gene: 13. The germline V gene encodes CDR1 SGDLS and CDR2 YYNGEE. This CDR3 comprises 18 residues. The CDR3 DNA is TGTGCCAGCAGCTCCGGACTAAGCGGGGGGGCCGACTACAATGAGCAGTTCTTC. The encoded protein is CASSSGLSGGADYNEQFF.

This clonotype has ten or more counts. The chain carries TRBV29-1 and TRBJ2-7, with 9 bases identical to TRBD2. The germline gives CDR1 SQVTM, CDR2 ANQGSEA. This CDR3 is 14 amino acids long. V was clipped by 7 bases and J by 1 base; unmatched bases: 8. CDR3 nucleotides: TGCAGCGCCCAGGGGACTAGCCAATCCTACGAGCAGTACTTC. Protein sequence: CSAQGTSQSYEQYF.

Here the CDR3 reads CASSPAIERTQHF. DNA for the CDR3: TGTGCCAGCAGCCCCGCGATAGAACGTACCCAGCATTTT. The chain recombines TRBV6-1 with TRBJ1-5; unclear D gene. The V and J ends lost 6 bases and 11 bases respectively, with 17 bases between them. CDR1 is MNHNS and CDR2 is SASEGT in the germline V gene. This CDR3 has 13 residues.

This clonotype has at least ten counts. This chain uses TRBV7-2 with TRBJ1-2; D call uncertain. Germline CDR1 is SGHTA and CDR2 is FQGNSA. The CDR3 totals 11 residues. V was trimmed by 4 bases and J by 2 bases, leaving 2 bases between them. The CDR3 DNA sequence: TGTGCCAGCAGCTCCAACTATGGCTACACCTTC. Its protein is CASSSNYGYTF.

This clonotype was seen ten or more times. The DNA for the CDR3 is TGTGCCAGCAGTTTAGGTAGGAGCGACTTCCTTTACGAGCAGTACTTC. It encodes CASSLGRSDFLYEQYF. The genes are TRBV12-3 or TRBV12-4 and TRBJ2-7; no firm D call. Trimming took off 1 base at V and 4 bases at J, with 17 bases between the two ends. The CDR3 is 16 amino acids.

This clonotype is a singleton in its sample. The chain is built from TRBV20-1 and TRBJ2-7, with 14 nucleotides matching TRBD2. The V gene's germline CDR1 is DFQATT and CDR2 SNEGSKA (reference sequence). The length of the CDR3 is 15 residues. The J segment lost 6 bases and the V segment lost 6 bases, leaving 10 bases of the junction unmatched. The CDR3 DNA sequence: TGCAGTGCAAAGCAGACTAGCGGGAGGGGAGGCGAGCAGTACTTC. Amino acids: CSAKQTSGRGGEQYF.

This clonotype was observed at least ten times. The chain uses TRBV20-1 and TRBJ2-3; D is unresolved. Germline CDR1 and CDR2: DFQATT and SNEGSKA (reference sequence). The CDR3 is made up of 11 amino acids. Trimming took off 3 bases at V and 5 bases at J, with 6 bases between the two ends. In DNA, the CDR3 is TGCAGTGCTAGCGACGGAGATACGCAGTATTTT. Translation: CSASDGDTQYF.